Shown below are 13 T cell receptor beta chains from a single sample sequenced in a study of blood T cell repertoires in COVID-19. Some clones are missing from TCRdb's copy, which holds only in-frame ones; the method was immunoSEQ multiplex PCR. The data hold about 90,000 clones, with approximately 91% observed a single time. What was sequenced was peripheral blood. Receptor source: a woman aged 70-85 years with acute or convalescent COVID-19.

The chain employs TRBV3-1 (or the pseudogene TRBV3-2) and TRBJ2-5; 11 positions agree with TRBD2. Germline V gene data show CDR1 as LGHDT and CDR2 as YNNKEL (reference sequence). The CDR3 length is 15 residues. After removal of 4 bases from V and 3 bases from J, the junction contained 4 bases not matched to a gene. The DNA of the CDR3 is TGTGCCAGCAGCCCCTCGACTAGCGGGAAAGAGACCCAGTACTTC. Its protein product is CASSPSTSGKETQYF.

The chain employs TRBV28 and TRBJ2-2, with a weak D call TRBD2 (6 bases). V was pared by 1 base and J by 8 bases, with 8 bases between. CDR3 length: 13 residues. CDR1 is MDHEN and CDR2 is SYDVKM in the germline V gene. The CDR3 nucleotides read TGTGCCAGCAGTTTATTGGAGGGGGGGGAGCTGTTTTTT. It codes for CASSLLEGGELFF.

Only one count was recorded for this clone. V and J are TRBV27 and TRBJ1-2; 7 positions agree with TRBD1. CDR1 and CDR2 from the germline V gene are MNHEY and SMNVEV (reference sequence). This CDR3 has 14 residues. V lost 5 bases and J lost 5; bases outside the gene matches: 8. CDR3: CASSLGGQDYGYTF. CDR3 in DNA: TGTGCCAGCAGTCTAGGCGGACAGGATTATGGCTACACCTTC.

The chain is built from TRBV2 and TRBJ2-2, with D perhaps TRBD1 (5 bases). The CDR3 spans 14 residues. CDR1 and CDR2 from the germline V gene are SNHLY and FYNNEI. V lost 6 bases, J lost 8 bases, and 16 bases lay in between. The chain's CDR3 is CASSLGRASGELFF. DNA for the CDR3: TGTGCCAGCAGCCTCGGCAGGGCGTCGGGGGAGCTGTTTTTT.

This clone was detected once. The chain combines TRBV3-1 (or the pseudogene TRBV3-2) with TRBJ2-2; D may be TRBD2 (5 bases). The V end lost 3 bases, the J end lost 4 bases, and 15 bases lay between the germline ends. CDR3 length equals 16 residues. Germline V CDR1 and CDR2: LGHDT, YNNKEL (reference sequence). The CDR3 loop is CASSQYSSGSTGELFF. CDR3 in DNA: TGTGCCAGCAGCCAGTATTCGTCGGGATCCACCGGGGAGCTGTTTTTT.

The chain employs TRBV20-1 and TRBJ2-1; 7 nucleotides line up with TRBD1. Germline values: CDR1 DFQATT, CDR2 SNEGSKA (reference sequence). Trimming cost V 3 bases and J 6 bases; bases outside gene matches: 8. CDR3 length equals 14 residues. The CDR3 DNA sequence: TGCAGTGCTAGTGGGGGACAGCATCCCAATGAGCAGTTCTTC. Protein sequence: CSASGGQHPNEQFF.

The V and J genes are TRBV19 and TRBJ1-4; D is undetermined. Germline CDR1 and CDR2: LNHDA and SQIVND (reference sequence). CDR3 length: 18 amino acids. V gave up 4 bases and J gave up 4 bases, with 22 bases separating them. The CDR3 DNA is TGTGCCAGTAGTAGGGCCTTATCAACGGGGTCAGATAATGAAAAACTGTTTTTT. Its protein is CASSRALSTGSDNEKLFF.

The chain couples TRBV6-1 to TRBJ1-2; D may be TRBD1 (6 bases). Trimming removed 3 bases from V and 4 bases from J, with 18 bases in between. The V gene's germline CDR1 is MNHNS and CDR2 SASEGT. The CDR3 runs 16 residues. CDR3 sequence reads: CASSDTPGTPLYGYTF. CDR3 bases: TGTGCCAGCAGTGACACCCCCGGGACACCCCTCTATGGCTACACCTTC.

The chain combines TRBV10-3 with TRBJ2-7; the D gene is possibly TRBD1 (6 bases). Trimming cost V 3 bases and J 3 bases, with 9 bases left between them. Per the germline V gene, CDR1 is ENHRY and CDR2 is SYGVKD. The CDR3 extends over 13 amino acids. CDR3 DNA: TGTGCCATCAGTGACCAGGGGTACTACGAGCAGTACTTC. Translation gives CAISDQGYYEQYF.

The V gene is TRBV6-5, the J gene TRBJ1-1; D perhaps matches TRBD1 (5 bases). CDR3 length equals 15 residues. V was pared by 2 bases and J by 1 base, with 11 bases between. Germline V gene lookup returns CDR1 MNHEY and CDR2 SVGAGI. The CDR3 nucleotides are TGTGCCAGCAGTTACCTGATGACAGCGAACACTGAAGCTTTCTTT. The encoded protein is CASSYLMTANTEAFF.

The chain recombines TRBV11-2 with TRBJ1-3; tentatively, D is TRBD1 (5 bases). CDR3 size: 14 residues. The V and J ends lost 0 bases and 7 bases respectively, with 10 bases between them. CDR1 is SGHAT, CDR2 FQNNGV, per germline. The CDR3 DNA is TGTGCCAGCAGCTTAGAGCGCTGGGGCAACACCATATATTTT. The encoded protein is CASSLERWGNTIYF.

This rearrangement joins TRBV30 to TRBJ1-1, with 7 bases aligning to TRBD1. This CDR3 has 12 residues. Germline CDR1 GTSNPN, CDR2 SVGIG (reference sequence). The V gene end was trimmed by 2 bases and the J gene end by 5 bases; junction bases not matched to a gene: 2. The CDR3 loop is CAWSTGQTEAFF. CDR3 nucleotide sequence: TGTGCCTGGAGTACGGGACAGACTGAAGCTTTCTTT.

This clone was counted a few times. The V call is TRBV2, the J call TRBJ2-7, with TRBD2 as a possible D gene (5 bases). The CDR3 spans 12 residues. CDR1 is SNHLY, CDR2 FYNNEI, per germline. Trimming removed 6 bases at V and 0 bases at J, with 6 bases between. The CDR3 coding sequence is TGTGCCAGCAGAGACTACTCCTACGAGCAGTACTTC. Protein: CASRDYSYEQYF. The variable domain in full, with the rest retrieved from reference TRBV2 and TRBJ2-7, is EPEVTQTPSHQVTQMGQEVILRCVPISNHLYFYWYRQILGQKVEFLVSFYNNEISEKSEIFDDQFSVERPDGSNFTLKIRSTKLEDSAMYFCASRDYSYEQYFGPGTRLTVT.